This paragraph covers one T cell receptor (beta chain) sequence. Profiling relied on immunoSEQ multiplex PCR, and the TCRdb table lists in-frame clones only, not all of them. The table includes about 380,000 clones, roughly 84% detected once. The sample comes from a study of blood T cell repertoires in COVID-19. About the research overall: Samples taken during acute and convalescent COVID-19 were collected in the United States, Italy and Spain. PBMCs, B-cell-depleted T cells, or T cells were the source of the cDNA or gDNA that made up the material.

From germline, CDR1 is KGHSH and CDR2 LQKENI. CDR3 size: 15 residues. V was pared by 5 bases and J by 2 bases, with 13 bases between. The source of this sequence is a woman in her twenties or thirties who had recovered from COVID-19. The rearrangement links TRBV18 to TRBJ1-5; D possibly corresponds to TRBD1 (5 bases). What was sequenced was PBMCs or T cells enriched from blood (not recorded which). The CDR3 nucleotides read TGTGCCAGCTCAAATAACCAGGGCGGCAATCAGCCCCAGCATTTT. Protein sequence: CASSNNQGGNQPQHF.